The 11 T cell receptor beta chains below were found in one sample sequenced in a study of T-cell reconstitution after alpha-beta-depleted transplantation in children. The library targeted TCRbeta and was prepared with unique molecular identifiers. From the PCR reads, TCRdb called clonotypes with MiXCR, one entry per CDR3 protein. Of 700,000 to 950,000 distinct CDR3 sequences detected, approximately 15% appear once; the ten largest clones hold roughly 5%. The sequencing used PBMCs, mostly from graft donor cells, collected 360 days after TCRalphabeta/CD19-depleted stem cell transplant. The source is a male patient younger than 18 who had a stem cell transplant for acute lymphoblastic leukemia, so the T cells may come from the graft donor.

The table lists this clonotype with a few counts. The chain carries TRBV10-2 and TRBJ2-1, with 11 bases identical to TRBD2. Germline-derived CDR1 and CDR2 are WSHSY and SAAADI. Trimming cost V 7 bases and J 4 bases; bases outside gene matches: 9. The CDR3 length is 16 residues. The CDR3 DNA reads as TGCGCCAGCACTAGCGGGAGGCCTGGGATTTACAATGAGCAGTTCTTC. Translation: CASTSGRPGIYNEQFF.

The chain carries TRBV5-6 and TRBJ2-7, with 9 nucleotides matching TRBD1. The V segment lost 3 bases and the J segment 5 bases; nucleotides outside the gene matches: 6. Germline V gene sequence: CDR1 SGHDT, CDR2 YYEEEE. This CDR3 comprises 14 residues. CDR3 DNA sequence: TGTGCCAGCAGCTGGGGGACAGGGACCCACGAGCAGTACTTC. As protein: CASSWGTGTHEQYF.

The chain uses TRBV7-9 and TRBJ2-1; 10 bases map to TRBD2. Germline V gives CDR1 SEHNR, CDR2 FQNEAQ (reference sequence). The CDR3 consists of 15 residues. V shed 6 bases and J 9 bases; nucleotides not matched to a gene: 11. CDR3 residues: CASSLGLAVGGEQFF. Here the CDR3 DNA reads TGTGCCAGCAGTCTTGGACTAGCGGTAGGTGGTGAGCAGTTCTTC.

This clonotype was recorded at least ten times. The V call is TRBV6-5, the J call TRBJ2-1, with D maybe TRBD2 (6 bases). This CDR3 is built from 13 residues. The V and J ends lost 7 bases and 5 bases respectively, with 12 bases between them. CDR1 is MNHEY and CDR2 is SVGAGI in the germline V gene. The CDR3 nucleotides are TGTGCCAGCACGGAGACTAGAAACAATGAGCAGTTCTTC. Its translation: CASTETRNNEQFF.

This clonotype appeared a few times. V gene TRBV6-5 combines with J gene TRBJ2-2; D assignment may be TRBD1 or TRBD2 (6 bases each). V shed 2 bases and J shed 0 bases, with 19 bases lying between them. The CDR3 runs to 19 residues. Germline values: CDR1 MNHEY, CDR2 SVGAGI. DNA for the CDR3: TGTGCCAGCAGTTACCCCCCTGGGGGGCGGCCCCCGAACACCGGGGAGCTGTTTTTT. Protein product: CASSYPPGGRPPNTGELFF.

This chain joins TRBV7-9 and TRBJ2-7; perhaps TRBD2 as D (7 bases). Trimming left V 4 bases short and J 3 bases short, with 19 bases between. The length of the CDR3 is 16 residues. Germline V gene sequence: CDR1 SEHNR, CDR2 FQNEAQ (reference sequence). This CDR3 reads CASSYPGGGRSYEQYF. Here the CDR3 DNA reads TGTGCCAGCAGCTACCCTGGGGGGGGCCGTAGCTACGAGCAGTACTTC.

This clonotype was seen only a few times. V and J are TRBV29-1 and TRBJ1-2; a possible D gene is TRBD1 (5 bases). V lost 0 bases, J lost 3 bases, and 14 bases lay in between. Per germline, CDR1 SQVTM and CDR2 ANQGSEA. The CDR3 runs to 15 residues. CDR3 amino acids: CSVEDLRRGDYGYTF. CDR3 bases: TGCAGCGTTGAAGATCTTCGGAGGGGTGACTATGGCTACACCTTC.

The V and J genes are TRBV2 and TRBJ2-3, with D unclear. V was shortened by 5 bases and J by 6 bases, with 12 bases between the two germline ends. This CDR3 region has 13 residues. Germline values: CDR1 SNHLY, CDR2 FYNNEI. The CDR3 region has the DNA TGTGCCAGCAGTCCTACTTGGTTCGATACGCAGTATTTT. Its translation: CASSPTWFDTQYF.

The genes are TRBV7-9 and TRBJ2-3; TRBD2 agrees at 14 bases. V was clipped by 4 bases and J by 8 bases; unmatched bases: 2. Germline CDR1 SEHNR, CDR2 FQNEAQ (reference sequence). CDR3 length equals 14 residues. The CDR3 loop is CASSSGLAGVTQYF. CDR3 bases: TGTGCCAGCAGCTCGGGACTAGCGGGAGTTACGCAGTATTTT. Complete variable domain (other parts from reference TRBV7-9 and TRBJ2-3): DTGVSQNPRHKITKRGQNVTFRCDPISEHNRLYWYRQTLGQGPEFLTYFQNEAQLEKSRLLSDRFSAERPKGSFSTLEIQRTEQGDSAMYLCASSSGLAGVTQYFGPGTRLTVL.

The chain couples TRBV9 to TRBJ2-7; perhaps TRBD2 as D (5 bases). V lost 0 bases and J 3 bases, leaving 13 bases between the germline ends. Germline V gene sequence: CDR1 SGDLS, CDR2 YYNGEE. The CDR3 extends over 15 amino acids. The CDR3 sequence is CASSVGVGDGYEQYF. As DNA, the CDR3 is TGTGCCAGCAGCGTAGGAGTGGGAGATGGCTACGAGCAGTACTTC.

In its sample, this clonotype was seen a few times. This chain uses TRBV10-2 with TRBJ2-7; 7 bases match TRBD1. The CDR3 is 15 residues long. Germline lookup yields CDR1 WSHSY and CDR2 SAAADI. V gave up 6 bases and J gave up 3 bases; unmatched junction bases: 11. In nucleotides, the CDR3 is TGCGCCAGCAGACTAGGGACAGACACTTACTACGAGCAGTACTTC. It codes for CASRLGTDTYYEQYF.